The clone carrying this T cell receptor (beta chain) was counted ten times or more. The target antigen is unknown. The data originate from a study of CD8 T cells in ankylosing spondylitis. Regarding the study as a whole: Matched ankylosing spondylitis synovial fluid reportedly showed significant enrichment of disease-linked clones. Seemingly characteristic of ankylosing spondylitis blood was a TCR beta motif consisting of 7 or 8 highly homologous variants.

V shed 6 bases and J 4 bases; nucleotides not matched to a gene: 7. The CDR3 covers 14 residues. Each CDR3 protein gets one entry after TCRdb re-called the 5' RACE reads with MiXCR. Of 500,000 to 550,000 distinct CDR3 sequences listed, roughly 12% were seen once; the top ten hold under 7.5%. Sequenced material: blood, either unsorted or a sorted T cell fraction (not recorded which). The chain uses TRBV12-3 or TRBV12-4 and TRBJ1-1, with TRBD1 identical over 8 bases. This receptor was taken from a male donor with ankylosing spondylitis. The CDR3 loop is CASRPGGRATEAFF. DNA for the CDR3: TGTGCCAGCAGACCAGGGGGCAGGGCCACTGAAGCTTTCTTT.